This is a list of T cell receptor beta chains from one sample in a study of cytomegalovirus exposure and HLA in healthy donors. The repertoire was sequenced with immunoSEQ multiplex PCR; TCRdb's copy has only in-frame clones and lacks some. This sample yields over 150,000 clones, of which 84% are seen a single time; 0.38% belongs to the top ten. Sequencing was carried out using PBMCs. These TCRs come from a boy aged 2-15 years in good health and CMV-seronegative. CDR3s include the opening cysteine and the closing phenylalanine or tryptophan. D genes are given only for firm matches. Not every row has a clone size; where given, it reads once, few, many or a size class.

d_call	clone_size	v_call	j_call	cdr3_nt	cdr3_aa
TRBD2	NA	TRBV18	TRBJ2-7	TGTGCCAGCTCACCGCCGGGACTAGGGTCCTACGAGCAGTACTTC	CASSPPGLGSYEQYF
TRBD1	NA	TRBV4-1	TRBJ1-1	TGCGCCAGCAGTCTGACTGGGGGACAGGGGCGGTCGATGAACACTGAAGCTTTCTTT	CASSLTGGQGRSMNTEAFF
NA	NA	TRBV5-1	TRBJ2-1	TGCGCCAGCAGCTCAGATCAGGCTTCCTACAATGAGCAGTTCTTC	CASSSDQASYNEQFF
NA	NA	TRBV2	TRBJ1-2	TGTGCCAGCAGTGAACAGGTTAACTATGGCTACACCTTC	CASSEQVNYGYTF
NA	NA	TRBV25-1	TRBJ1-3	TGTGCCAGCCTGAGTGAGGGAAACACCATATATTTT	CASLSEGNTIYF
TRBD1	NA	TRBV6-1	TRBJ1-1	TGTGCCAGCAGCCCTCTTACAGGGGGTGGCACTGAAGCTTTCTTT	CASSPLTGGGTEAFF
NA	NA	TRBV19	TRBJ2-7	TGTGCCAGTAGTTGGGGCAGGGCGAAGGGCGCCTACGAGCAGTACTTC	CASSWGRAKGAYEQYF
TRBD2	once	TRBV2	TRBJ2-1	TGTGCCAGCAGTGACGCGCAGTTTAGCGGGAGCCGGGTTGAGCAGTTCTTC	CASSDAQFSGSRVEQFF
TRBD1	NA	TRBV2	TRBJ2-1	TGTGCCAGCAGTAGCATGGGACAGGGGGGCAATGAGCAGTTCTTC	CASSSMGQGGNEQFF
NA	once	TRBV4-2	TRBJ2-5	TGTGCCAGCAGCCAACCGAAAGATCCGTGGGGGGAGGTAGAGACCCAGTACTTC	CASSQPKDPWGEVETQYF
TRBD1	NA	TRBV15	TRBJ2-3	TGTGCCACCAGCAGTTGGGACAGGGGAGCCACAGATACGCAGTATTTT	CATSSWDRGATDTQYF
TRBD2	NA	TRBV6-1	TRBJ2-3	TGTGCCAGCAGTCGGCGAAGCGGGGTGGCAGATACGCAGTATTTT	CASSRRSGVADTQYF
NA	NA	TRBV6-6	TRBJ2-7	TGTGCCACCCGGACGGGGAGCTCCTACGAGCAGTACTTC	CATRTGSSYEQYF
TRBD2	NA	TRBV19	TRBJ2-1	TGTGCCAGTAGTACCGGGACTAGCGCTTACAATGAGCAGTTCTTC	CASSTGTSAYNEQFF
TRBD1	NA	TRBV6-5	TRBJ2-3	TGTGCCAGCAGTTACTCGACCGGGACAGGGGGACATACGCAGTATTTT	CASSYSTGTGGHTQYF
NA	NA	TRBV5-1	TRBJ2-7	TGCGCCAGCAGCTTGGCGACTACTTACGAGCAGTACTTC	CASSLATTYEQYF
NA	NA	TRBV5-1	TRBJ1-2	TGCGCCAGCAGCTTGGGACAGAGCACCTATGGCTACACCTTC	CASSLGQSTYGYTF
NA	NA	TRBV6-5	TRBJ1-1	TGTGCCAGCAGTTACTCGACGGGGAACACTGAAGCTTTCTTT	CASSYSTGNTEAFF
TRBD2	few	TRBV6-5	TRBJ2-7	TGTGCCAGCAGTTCCCCTAGCGGGAGATCGTACGAGCAGTACTTC	CASSSPSGRSYEQYF
TRBD2	NA	TRBV7-8	TRBJ2-5	TGTGCCAGCAGCTTAGCGCGACTAGCGCGGTCAGAGACCCAGTACTTC	CASSLARLARSETQYF
TRBD2	NA	TRBV14	TRBJ2-7	TGTGCCAGCAGTACGAGGACTAGCGGGTACGAGCAGTACTTC	CASSTRTSGYEQYF
TRBD1	NA	TRBV5-1	TRBJ2-6	TGCGCCAGCAGCTTGGAGGACAGGGGGGTGACTTTC	CASSLEDRGVTF
TRBD1	NA	TRBV5-6	TRBJ2-1	TGTGCCAGCAGCTCCCGGGACAGGGGGACCTACAATGAGCAGTTCTTC	CASSSRDRGTYNEQFF
NA	NA	TRBV5-1	TRBJ2-3	TGCGCCAGCAGCCCGGACTACTTAGGCCCCGGGGATACGCAGTATTTT	CASSPDYLGPGDTQYF
NA	NA	TRBV6-1	TRBJ2-1	TGTGCCAGTCGACCAACTAGCACATACAATGAGCAGTTCTTC	CASRPTSTYNEQFF
TRBD1	NA	TRBV5-1	TRBJ2-7	TGCGCCAGCAGCTCGGGGACAGGGTCGCCCGAGCAGTACTTC	CASSSGTGSPEQYF
TRBD1	NA	TRBV25-1	TRBJ2-7	TGTGCCAGCAGTGATTTTAAATGGACAGGGGGCGAGCAGTACTTC	CASSDFKWTGGEQYF
TRBD1	NA	TRBV18	TRBJ1-2	TGTGCCAGCTCACAACCCCTTAGCCAGGGGGTAAATGGCTACACCTTC	CASSQPLSQGVNGYTF
NA	NA	TRBV6-6	TRBJ1-2	TGTGCCAGCAGCCGAGACAATTATGGCTACACCTTC	CASSRDNYGYTF
NA	NA	TRBV28	TRBJ1-1	TGTGCCAGCAGTTTATCCGGGGGGGCTATGAACACTGAAGCTTTCTTT	CASSLSGGAMNTEAFF
TRBD1	once	TRBV19	TRBJ1-2	TGTGCCAGTAACGACAAGGGGGCTTCGGACGGCTACACCTTC	CASNDKGASDGYTF
NA	NA	TRBV6-1	TRBJ1-1	TGTGCCAGCAGTCCCCAGGGGAGATACACTGAAGCTTTCTTT	CASSPQGRYTEAFF
NA	NA	TRBV9	TRBJ2-1	TGTGCCAGCAGCGTAGTGGCTAGAGGCAATGAGCAGTTCTTC	CASSVVARGNEQFF
TRBD1	NA	TRBV19	TRBJ1-5	TGTGCCAGTAGTACTCAGACAGGGGATCGGCCCCAGCATTTT	CASSTQTGDRPQHF
TRBD1	NA	TRBV5-1	TRBJ2-5	TGCGCCAGCAGCTTTCGACAGGGAATGATCAAAGAGACCCAGTACTTC	CASSFRQGMIKETQYF
TRBD1	NA	TRBV28	TRBJ1-2	TGTGCCAGCAGTTCGACAGGGGGACTCTTCTATGGCTACACCTTC	CASSSTGGLFYGYTF
TRBD2	NA	TRBV5-4	TRBJ2-1	TGTGCCAGCAGCTTGTCAACACTAGCGGCCGTTTACAATGAGCAATTCTTC	CASSLSTLAAVYNEQFF
TRBD2	NA	TRBV9	TRBJ2-7	TGTGCCAGCAGCGTCAGCGGGAGTACCGCCTACGAGCAGTACTTC	CASSVSGSTAYEQYF
NA	once	TRBV7-2	TRBJ2-7	TGTGCCAGCAGCTTAGCCTCACGACAGGACGTCTACGAGCAGTACTTC	CASSLASRQDVYEQYF
NA	NA	TRBV19	TRBJ2-1	TGTGCCAGTAGTCCCCAGATTCGTAATGAGCAGTTCTTC	CASSPQIRNEQFF
NA	NA	TRBV6-5	TRBJ1-2	TGTGCCAGCAGTTACCTTGACACGAACTATGGCTACACCTTC	CASSYLDTNYGYTF
NA	once	TRBV9	TRBJ2-2	TGTGCCAGCAGCGCAGCCGTAGGAGCAACCACCGGGGAGCTGTTTTTT	CASSAAVGATTGELFF
NA	NA	TRBV6-5	TRBJ1-2	TGTGCCAGCAATGGAGGACAGTTCTATGGCTACACCTTC	CASNGGQFYGYTF
TRBD2	NA	TRBV19	TRBJ2-3	TGTGCCAGTAGTATCCGGGCGGGAGGTACGCAGTATTTT	CASSIRAGGTQYF
TRBD1	NA	TRBV6-1	TRBJ1-2	TGTGCCAGCATGGGGACAGGGCTTCGGAATGGCTACACCTTC	CASMGTGLRNGYTF
TRBD2	NA	TRBV7-3	TRBJ2-1	TGTGCCAGCAGCTCCCCCGGGACTAGCGTCAATGAGCAGTTCTTC	CASSSPGTSVNEQFF
NA	few	TRBV10-2	TRBJ2-7	TGCGCCAGCAGTGACCCACTGGCCTACGAGCAGTACTTC	CASSDPLAYEQYF
TRBD1	NA	TRBV19	TRBJ1-2	TGTGCCAGTAGTACCGAGACAGGGGAATTAAGATACACCTTC	CASSTETGELRYTF
NA	NA	TRBV28	TRBJ2-7	TGTGCCAGCATGAACAGGGCCTACGAGCAGTACTTC	CASMNRAYEQYF
TRBD1	NA	TRBV5-4	TRBJ1-2	TGTGCCAGCAGCTTGGGGGGACAGGGGGCCTATGGCTACACCTTC	CASSLGGQGAYGYTF
NA	NA	TRBV28	TRBJ2-1	TGTGCCAGCAGCCAACAGGGAAGTAGGGACAATGAGCAGTTCTTC	CASSQQGSRDNEQFF
TRBD2	NA	TRBV6-1	TRBJ2-5	TGTGCCAGCAACGATCGCCTGGGGGGGGGAGAGACCCAGTACTTC	CASNDRLGGGETQYF
TRBD2	NA	TRBV4-1	TRBJ2-1	TGCGCCAGCAGCCAAGTCGATTTGGGACTAACTTACAATGAGCAGTTCTTC	CASSQVDLGLTYNEQFF
NA	NA	TRBV19	TRBJ2-1	TGTGCCAGTAGTATAGATCGCAATGAGCAGTTCTTC	CASSIDRNEQFF
TRBD1	NA	TRBV2	TRBJ1-4	TGTGCCAGCAGTGGGACAGGGGGCACTAATGAAAAACTGTTTTTT	CASSGTGGTNEKLFF
NA	NA	TRBV5-1	TRBJ2-3	TGCGCCAGCAGCTTGGTGGGGGCCCAGATCACAGATACGCAGTATTTT	CASSLVGAQITDTQYF
TRBD1	NA	TRBV28	TRBJ1-2	TGTGCCAGCAGTTTGGACAGGGCCGGCTATGGCTACACCTTC	CASSLDRAGYGYTF
TRBD2	once	TRBV11-2	TRBJ2-1	TGTGCCAGCATGGGGACTAGCGGGAGAGGAAATGAGCAGTTCTTC	CASMGTSGRGNEQFF
TRBD2	NA	TRBV5-1	TRBJ2-7	TGCGCCAGCAGCTTAGGCGGGAGTCTTTCCTACGAGCAGTACTTC	CASSLGGSLSYEQYF
NA	once	TRBV2	TRBJ2-2	TGTGCCAGCACCTGGTCGGCCGGGGAGCTGTTTTTT	CASTWSAGELFF